This T cell receptor (beta chain) emerged from a study of blood T cells in healthy people across ages. Then a second PCR, running roughly 6 to 12 cycles, was carried out with a sample-barcoded 5' primer and a J-beta primer mix. Via MiXCR, TCRdb re-called the 5' RACE reads, giving one row per CDR3 protein. The sample carries some 1.1 million distinct CDR3 sequences, less than 45% recorded once. Losses at the gene ends were 2 bases for V and 2 bases for J; bases not matched to a gene: 4. The CDR3 is 15 residues long. Looked up from germline, CDR1 is SGHTA and CDR2 is FQGNSA. The table lists this clonotype with a few counts. The antigen remains undetermined. Notes on the study in general: Long-lived donors exceeded aged donors in naive CD4+ cells and diversity. Because donor CMV status was unknown, expanded clonotype changes were possibly confounded.

V is TRBV7-2 and J is TRBJ2-3; 7 bases agree with TRBD2. The specimen was blood. The sequence was obtained from a man aged 18 to 29 in good health. The CDR3: CASSLQAGSTDTQYF. CDR3 nucleotides: TGTGCCAGCAGCTTACAAGCGGGATCCACAGATACGCAGTATTTT.